Given below is one TCR beta chain in context. The CDR3 has 13 amino acids. Between the trimmed V and J ends, which lost 3 bases and 3 bases, there was a span of 7 bases. The record originates from a study of blood T cell repertoires in COVID-19. As for the study in general: COVID-19 samples collected from the United States, Italy and Spain covered acute and convalescent phases. Sample material is recorded as cDNA or gDNA derived from T cells, B-cell-depleted T cells, or PBMCs.

Original processing methods: Amplification of reference gene primers was used by the study to estimate nucleated cell counts. TCRdb keeps only in-frame clones here, not all; method: immunoSEQ multiplex PCR. Clone size and V and J calls were adopted from that table, with D and trimming inferred from the DNA. The table lists about 80,000 clones, approximately 79% of them singletons. Material: peripheral blood. The V call is TRBV12-3 or TRBV12-4, the J call TRBJ2-3; D gene ambiguous. This clonotype was sampled from a man between 65 and 85 years old with active or convalescent COVID-19. CDR3 nucleotide sequence: TGTGCCAGCAGTTTTACTACAACAGATACGCAGTATTTT. Protein sequence: CASSFTTTDTQYF.